This T cell receptor beta chain was recorded in a study of CD8+ T cells in alopecia areata. Study context: Those treated were given oral tofacitinib at 5 to 10 mg twice daily.

On this clone itself: As yet, its antigen is unknown.

Sequencing templates came from extracted RNA that was reverse transcribed into cDNA. Libraries were prepared by immunoSEQ multiplex PCR; TCRdb keeps only in-frame clonotypes and omits some of them. The profile shows about 280,000 clones, more than 45% of them singletons. Germline V lookup: CDR1 SGHTA, CDR2 FQGTGA. V was trimmed by 5 bases and J by 4 bases, leaving 14 bases between them. The CDR3 has 15 amino acids. Indicated treatment: oral pan-JAK inhibitor, 5-10 mg twice daily. General observations from the study: Clonality in the scalp and expanded CD8+ clones ranked among the top 100 were significantly decreased by tofacitinib.

Sequencing used CD4+ T cells sorted from blood, obtained at week 24, from a patient treated with tofacitinib. This sequence was found in a human donor with alopecia areata. The chain has TRBV7-3 and TRBJ2-2, with D perhaps assigned TRBD1 or TRBD2 (5 bases each). The CDR3 DNA is TGTGCCAGCAGCCTCCGGGACGGATCCACCGGGGAGCTGTTTTTT. Amino acid sequence: CASSLRDGSTGELFF.